This TCR beta chain is from a study of cytotoxic CD8 clonotypes in ibrutinib-treated CLL. The wider study: Among responders, some 25 were partial and 2 complete; after median around 68 months, 14 stayed remitted and about 12 progressed.

Between the trimmed V and J ends, which lost 5 bases and 2 bases, there was a span of 5 bases. The CDR3 is made up of 12 amino acids. Germline V CDR1 and CDR2: SGHTA, FQGNSA. The repertoire was sequenced with immunoSEQ multiplex PCR; TCRdb's copy has only in-frame clones and lacks some. Among about 270,000 clones listed, about 72% were seen once. Sequencing was performed on PBMCs, taken at disease progression, from a patient treated with ibrutinib. The chain recombines TRBV7-2 with TRBJ2-3; D is unresolved. The source is a human donor with chronic lymphocytic leukemia. The DNA for the CDR3 is TGTGCCAGCAGCAAATACACAGATACGCAGTATTTT. Residues: CASSKYTDTQYF.